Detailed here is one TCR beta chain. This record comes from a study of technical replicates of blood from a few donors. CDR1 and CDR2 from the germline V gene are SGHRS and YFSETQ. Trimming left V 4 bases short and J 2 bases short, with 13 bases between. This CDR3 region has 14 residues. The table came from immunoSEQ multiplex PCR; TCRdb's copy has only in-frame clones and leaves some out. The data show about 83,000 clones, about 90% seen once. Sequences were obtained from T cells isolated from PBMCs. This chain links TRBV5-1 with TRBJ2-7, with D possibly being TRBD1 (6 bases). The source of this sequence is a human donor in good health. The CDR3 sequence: CASSPGDGPYEQYF. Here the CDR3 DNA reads TGCGCCAGCAGCCCAGGGGACGGACCCTACGAGCAGTACTTC. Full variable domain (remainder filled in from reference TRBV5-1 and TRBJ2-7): KAGVTQTPRYLIKTRGQQVTLSCSPISGHRSVSWYQQTPGQGLQFLFEYFSETQRNKGNFPGRFSGRQFSNSRSEMNVSTLELGDSALYLCASSPGDGPYEQYFGPGTRLTVT.